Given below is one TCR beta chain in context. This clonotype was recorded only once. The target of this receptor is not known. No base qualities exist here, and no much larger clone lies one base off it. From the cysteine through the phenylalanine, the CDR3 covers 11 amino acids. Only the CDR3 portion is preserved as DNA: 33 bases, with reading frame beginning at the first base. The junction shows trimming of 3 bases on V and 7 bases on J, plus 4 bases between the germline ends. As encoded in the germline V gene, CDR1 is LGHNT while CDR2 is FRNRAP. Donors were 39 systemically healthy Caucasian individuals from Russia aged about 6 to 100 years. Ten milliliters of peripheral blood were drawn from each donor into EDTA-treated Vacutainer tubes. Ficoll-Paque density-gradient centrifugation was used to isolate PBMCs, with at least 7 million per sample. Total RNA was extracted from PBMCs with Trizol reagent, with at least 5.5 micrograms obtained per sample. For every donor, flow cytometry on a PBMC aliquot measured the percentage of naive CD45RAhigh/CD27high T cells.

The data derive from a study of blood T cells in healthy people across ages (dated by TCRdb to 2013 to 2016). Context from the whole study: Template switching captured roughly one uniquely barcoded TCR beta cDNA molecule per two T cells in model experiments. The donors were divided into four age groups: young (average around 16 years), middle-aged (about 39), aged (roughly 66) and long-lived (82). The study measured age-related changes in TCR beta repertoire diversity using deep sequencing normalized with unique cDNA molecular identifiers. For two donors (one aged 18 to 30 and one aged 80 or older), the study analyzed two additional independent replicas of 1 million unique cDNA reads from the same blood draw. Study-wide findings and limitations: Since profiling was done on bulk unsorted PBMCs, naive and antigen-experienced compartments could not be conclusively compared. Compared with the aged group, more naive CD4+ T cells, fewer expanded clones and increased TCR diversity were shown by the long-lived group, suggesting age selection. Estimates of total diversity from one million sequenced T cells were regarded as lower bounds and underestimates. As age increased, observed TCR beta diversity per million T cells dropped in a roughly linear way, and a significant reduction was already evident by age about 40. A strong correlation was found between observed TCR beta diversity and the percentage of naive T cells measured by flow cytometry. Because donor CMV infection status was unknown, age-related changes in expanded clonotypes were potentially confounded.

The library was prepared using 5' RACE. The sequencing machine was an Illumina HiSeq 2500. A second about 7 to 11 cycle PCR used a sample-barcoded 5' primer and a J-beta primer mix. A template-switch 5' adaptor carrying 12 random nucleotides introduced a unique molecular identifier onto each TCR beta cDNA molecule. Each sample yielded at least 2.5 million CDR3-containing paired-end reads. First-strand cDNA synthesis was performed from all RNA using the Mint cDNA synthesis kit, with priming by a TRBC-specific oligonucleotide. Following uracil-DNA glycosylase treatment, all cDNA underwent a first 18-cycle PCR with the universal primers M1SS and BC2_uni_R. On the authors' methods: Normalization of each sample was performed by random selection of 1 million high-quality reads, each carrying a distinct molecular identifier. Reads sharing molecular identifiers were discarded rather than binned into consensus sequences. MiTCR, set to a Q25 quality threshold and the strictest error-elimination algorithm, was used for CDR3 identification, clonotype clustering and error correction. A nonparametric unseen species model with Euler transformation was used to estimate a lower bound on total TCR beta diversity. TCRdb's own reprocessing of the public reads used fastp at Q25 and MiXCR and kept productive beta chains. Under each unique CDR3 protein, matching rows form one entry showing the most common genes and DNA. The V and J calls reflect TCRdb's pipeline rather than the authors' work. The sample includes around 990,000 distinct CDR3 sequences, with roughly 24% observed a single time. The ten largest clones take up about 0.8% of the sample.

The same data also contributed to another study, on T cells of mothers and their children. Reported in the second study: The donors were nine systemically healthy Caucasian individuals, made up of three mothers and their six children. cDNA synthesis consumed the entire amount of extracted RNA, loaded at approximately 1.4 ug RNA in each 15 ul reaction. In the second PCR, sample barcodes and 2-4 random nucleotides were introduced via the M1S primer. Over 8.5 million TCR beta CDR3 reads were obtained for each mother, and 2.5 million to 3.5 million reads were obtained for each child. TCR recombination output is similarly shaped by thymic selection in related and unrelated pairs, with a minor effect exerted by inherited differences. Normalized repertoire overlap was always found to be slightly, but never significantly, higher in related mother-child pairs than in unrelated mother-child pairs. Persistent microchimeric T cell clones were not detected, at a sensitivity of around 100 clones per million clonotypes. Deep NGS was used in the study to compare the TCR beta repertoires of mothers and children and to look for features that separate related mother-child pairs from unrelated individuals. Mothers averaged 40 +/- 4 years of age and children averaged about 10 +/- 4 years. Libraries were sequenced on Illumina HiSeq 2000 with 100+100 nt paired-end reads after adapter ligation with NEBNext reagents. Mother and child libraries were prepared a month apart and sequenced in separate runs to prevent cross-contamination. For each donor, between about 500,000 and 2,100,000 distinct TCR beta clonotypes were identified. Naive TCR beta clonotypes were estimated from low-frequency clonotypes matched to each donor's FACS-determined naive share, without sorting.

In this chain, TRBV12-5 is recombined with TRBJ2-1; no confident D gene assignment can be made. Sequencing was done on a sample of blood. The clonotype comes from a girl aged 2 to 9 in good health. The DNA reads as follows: TGTGCTAGTGGTTTCCTTAATGAGCAGTTCTTC. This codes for CASGFLNEQFF.